This T cell receptor beta chain was found in a study of CD8+ T cells in alopecia areata. The germline V gene encodes CDR1 ENHRY and CDR2 SYGVKD. The CDR3 contains 13 residues. V was pared by 0 bases and J by 10 bases, with 2 bases of the junction left unmatched. Extraction of RNA preceded its reverse transcription into cDNA, which served as the sequencing template. Here immunoSEQ multiplex PCR was the method, and the copy in TCRdb shows in-frame clones only, minus some. The repertoire holds roughly 120,000 clones, roughly 56% seen once, with 3% to 4% in the top ten. The treatment here: oral pan-JAK inhibitor, 5-10 mg twice daily. The researchers isolated CD4+ and CD8+ T cells from PBMCs by sorting.

This specimen consisted of CD4+ T cells sorted from blood, obtained at week 24, from a patient treated with tofacitinib. The receptor comes from a human donor with alopecia areata. This chain joins TRBV10-3 and TRBJ2-1, with 8 bases aligning to TRBD2. The CDR3 DNA reads as TGTGCCATCAGTGAGTCAACTAGCGGAGAGCAGTTCTTC. Residues: CAISESTSGEQFF.